This entry lists 25 T cell receptor beta chains sequenced from one sample in a study of molecular identifiers for immune sequencing clone quantification. One entry per CDR3 protein, called by TCRdb with MiXCR from the PCR reads. The profile shows about 40,000 distinct CDR3 sequences, approximately 25% of them singletons. Sequenced sample: naive CD8+ T cells from blood, with Jurkat cell RNA spiked in. Documented subset: FACS-sorted CD8+CD4-CCR7+CD45RA+ naive T cells. These receptors originate from a human donor in good health. Some libraries in this study had Jurkat cell RNA spiked in.

To note about this clonotype: A much bigger clone sits one base away, suggesting this may be a read error. The V gene is TRBV7-8, the J gene TRBJ1-4; weak D call: TRBD1 (6 bases). Trimming took 6 bases from V and 6 from J, leaving 17 bases between them. This CDR3 spans 15 amino acids. CDR1 and CDR2 from the germline V gene are SGHVS and FQNEAQ. The CDR3 DNA is TGTGCCAGCAGGGGAACAGGGTGGTCTTATGAAAAACTGTTTTTT. Translating it yields CASRGTGWSYEKLFF.

With regard to this clonotype: A much more abundant neighbour one base away suggests this may be a read error. V and J are TRBV6-2 or TRBV6-3 and TRBJ1-5; 7 nucleotides agree with TRBD1. Germline values: CDR1 MNHEY, CDR2 SVGEGT. The CDR3 has 17 residues. Trimming cost V 11 bases and J 0 bases; bases outside gene matches: 16. The CDR3 coding sequence is TGTGCCGGCGCGTTGGCCCGACAGGGAGATAGCAATCAGCCCCAGCATTTT. Translating it yields CAGALARQGDSNQPQHF.

The V gene is TRBV12-3 or TRBV12-4, the J gene TRBJ2-5, with no clear D. V was shortened by 2 bases and J by 2 bases, with 9 bases between the two germline ends. CDR3 length: 14 amino acids. The CDR3 DNA reads as TGTGCCAGCAGTTTACTAGTCCGACAAGAGACCCAGTACTTC. This codes for CASSLLVRQETQYF.

A note on this clonotype: At one boundary the junction diverges from the germline segment, which might be a read error. The chain recombines TRBV4-1 with TRBJ2-7; 11 bases fit TRBD1. This CDR3 has 15 residues. Germline-derived CDR1 and CDR2 are MGHRA and YSYEKL. The CDR3: CASSQRTGGSYGQYF. In DNA, the CDR3 is TGCGCCAGCAGCCAAAGGACAGGGGGCTCCTACGGGCAGTACTTC.

At least ten counts were recorded for this clonotype. The gene calls are TRBV15 and TRBJ2-2, with D unresolved. Trimming took 5 bases from V and 8 from J, leaving 6 bases between them. Germline V lookup: CDR1 LNHNV, CDR2 YYDKDF (reference sequence). The CDR3 length is 11 residues. CDR3 bases: TGTGCCACCAGCCAAGCTGGGGAGCTGTTTTTT. The encoded protein is CATSQAGELFF. The whole variable domain, filled in from reference TRBV15 and TRBJ2-2, reads DAMVIQNPRYQVTQFGKPVTLSCSQTLNHNVMYWYQQKSSQAPKLLFHYYDKDFNNEADTPDNFQSRRPNTSFCFLDIRSPGLGDTAMYLCATSQAGELFFGEGSRLTVL.

About this clonotype itself: Given a much more abundant clone one base away, this may be a read error. J is TRBJ2-7 and V is TRBV7-8, with D unclear. The germline CDR1 and CDR2 sequences are SGHVS and FQNEAQ. The germline V and J ends were trimmed by 11 bases and 3 bases, with 17 bases remaining between them. This CDR3 comprises 13 residues. The CDR3 here is CADGLGRSYEQYF. The CDR3 DNA reads TGTGCCGATGGGTTAGGGCGAAGCTACGAGCAGTACTTC.

CDR3 sequence reads: CASSQSWTGLSNYGYTF. In nucleotides, the CDR3 is TGCGCCAGCAGCCAAAGCTGGACAGGGCTTTCTAACTATGGCTACACCTTC. V usage is TRBV4-3 and J usage is TRBJ1-2; 8 positions match TRBD1. The V and J ends lost 2 bases and 0 bases, in that order; junction bases with no gene match: 8. The CDR3 length is 17 residues. Per germline, CDR1 LGHNA and CDR2 YSLEER.

Notes on this clonotype: A much more abundant neighbour one base away suggests this may be a read error. The gene calls are TRBV12-3 or TRBV12-4 and TRBJ2-4; D is possibly TRBD1 (6 bases). The CDR3 loop spans 12 amino acids. The chain's CDR3 is CASSSSTGARDF. The DNA for the CDR3 is TGTGCCAGCAGTTCCTCGACAGGAGCGAGGGACTTC.

The chain carries TRBV29-1 and TRBJ1-1; maybe TRBD1 (5 bases). V dropped 8 bases and J dropped 8 bases, with 24 bases sitting between them. The CDR3 sequence is 14 residues long. The germline CDR1 and CDR2 sequences are SQVTM and ANQGSEA. The CDR3 DNA sequence: TGCAGCAGCGACGGGAGCTACGCGGACAACGAAGCTTTCTTT. The encoded protein is CSSDGSYADNEAFF.

Concerning this clonotype: Since a much larger clone is just one base distant, this may be a read error. V and J are TRBV28 and TRBJ2-5; TRBD2 matches at 7 bases. The CDR3 runs 15 residues. V was clipped by 4 bases and J by 4 bases; unmatched bases: 9. Looked up from germline, CDR1 is MDHEN and CDR2 is SYDVKM. The CDR3 loop reads CASSSTGEGRETQYF. The CDR3 nucleotides are TGTGCCAGCAGTTCAACGGGGGAGGGCCGAGAGACCCAGTACTTC.

The chain uses TRBV29-1 and TRBJ1-5, with a weak D call TRBD1 (5 bases). The CDR3 totals 15 residues. Trimming removed 4 bases from V and 0 bases from J, with 13 bases in between. Per the germline V gene, CDR1 is SQVTM and CDR2 is ANQGSEA. The CDR3 loop reads CSVGDEGYSNQPQHF. The CDR3, as DNA: TGCAGCGTTGGGGACGAAGGCTATAGCAATCAGCCCCAGCATTTT.

Points on this clonotype: Possible read error: a much larger clone is one base away. The CDR3 is CASSQDCGTPLHF. The CDR3 nucleotides read TGTGCCAGCAGCCAAGATTGTGGTACACCCCTCCACTTT. The chain uses TRBV3-2 and TRBJ1-6. TRBV3-2 is described as a pseudogene. The CDR3 is 13 amino acids.

The V call is TRBV4-1, the J call TRBJ1-2, with D tentatively TRBD1 (5 bases). This CDR3 is 16 amino acids long. Germline V gene sequence: CDR1 MGHRA, CDR2 YSYEKL. V was pared by 0 bases and J by 3 bases, with 14 bases between. The CDR3 region is CASSQERLGLYYGYTF. CDR3 DNA: TGCGCCAGCAGCCAAGAGAGATTGGGACTATACTATGGCTACACCTTC.

This clonotype was counted at least ten times. V usage is TRBV11-2 and J usage is TRBJ2-1; D possibly corresponds to TRBD1 (5 bases). Trimming cost V 1 base and J 13 bases, with 14 bases left between them. The CDR3 covers 13 residues. CDR1 is SGHAT, CDR2 FQNNGV, per germline. This chain's CDR3 is CASSLALGLDQFF. In nucleotides, the CDR3 is TGTGCCAGCAGCTTAGCCTTGGGGCTAGACCAGTTCTTC.

By sample share, this clonotype is medium-sized. J is TRBJ2-1 and V is TRBV7-2, with D unclear. CDR1 is SGHTA, CDR2 FQGNSA, per germline. The CDR3 has 15 amino acids. The germline V and J ends were trimmed by 1 base and 2 bases, with 9 bases remaining between them. CDR3 sequence reads: CASSLGVIAYNEQFF. DNA for the CDR3: TGTGCCAGCAGCTTAGGTGTGATAGCCTACAATGAGCAGTTCTTC.

Judged by abundance, this clonotype is medium-sized. The rearrangement links TRBV29-1 to TRBJ1-1; D might be TRBD1 (5 bases). The germline gives CDR1 SQVTM, CDR2 ANQGSEA. The CDR3 sequence is 12 residues long. V lost 4 bases to trimming and J lost 4 bases, with 10 bases between them. In DNA, the CDR3 is TGCAGCGTTGTGTCAGGGCCCACTGAAGCTTTCTTT. It specifies CSVVSGPTEAFF.

This clonotype was detected a few times. The rearrangement joins TRBV7-9 to TRBJ1-5; maybe TRBD1 (6 bases). The germline V gene encodes CDR1 SEHNR and CDR2 FQNEAQ (reference sequence). Trimming cost V 4 bases and J 0 bases, with 13 bases left between them. The CDR3 spans 16 residues. The CDR3 coding sequence is TGTGCCAGCAGCTCAGCCGGGACACTTAGCAATCAGCCCCAGCATTTT. Amino acids: CASSSAGTLSNQPQHF.

This clonotype came up a few times. V and J are TRBV12-3 or TRBV12-4 and TRBJ1-1, with no clear D. This CDR3 spans 12 amino acids. Between the trimmed V and J ends, which lost 3 bases and 6 bases, there was a span of 8 bases. DNA of the CDR3: TGTGCCAGCAGTTTTACGTTGGCTGAAGCTTTCTTT. This sequence encodes CASSFTLAEAFF.

On this clonotype: A much more abundant neighbour one base away suggests this may be a read error. This CDR3 is missing its conserved last phenylalanine or tryptophan, likely due to a read error. The chain links TRBV11-2 to TRBJ2-3; 7 bases are a match to TRBD2. V trimming: 1 base; J trimming: 4 bases; junction bases outside the gene matches: 17. The CDR3 covers 19 residues. Germline CDR1 and CDR2: SGHAT and FQNNGV. DNA of the CDR3: TGTGCCAGCAGCTTAGGTCGATATAGTCTAGCGGTTGTTTCAGATACGCAGTATTCT. The encoded protein is CASSLGRYSLAVVSDTQYS.

The chain couples TRBV29-1 to TRBJ2-7; possible D gene TRBD1, 5 bases. Germline lookup yields CDR1 SQVTM and CDR2 ANQGSEA. Trimming stripped 6 bases from V and 6 bases from J, with 21 bases between. The CDR3 is made up of 14 amino acids. CDR3 sequence reads: CSVKAQGAPVEQYF. The CDR3 DNA reads as TGCAGCGTGAAGGCCCAGGGCGCCCCCGTCGAGCAGTACTTC.

Relative to its sample, this clonotype is medium-sized. The rearrangement links TRBV7-9 to TRBJ2-3; D might be TRBD2 (5 bases). V was clipped by 5 bases and J by 4 bases, with 7 bases between them. The V gene's germline CDR1 is SEHNR and CDR2 FQNEAQ (reference sequence). The CDR3 has 12 residues. The CDR3 here is CASSEGSDTQYF. The CDR3 nucleotides read TGTGCCAGCAGCGAGGGTTCAGATACGCAGTATTTT.

This clonotype was seen many times. The genes are TRBV7-8 and TRBJ2-7; 13 nucleotides match TRBD2. V shed 5 bases, J shed 4 bases, and the junction held 14 bases outside the gene matches. Germline values: CDR1 SGHVS, CDR2 FQNEAQ. The CDR3 loop spans 18 amino acids. The CDR3 loop is CASSEEGTSGVPGYEQYF. For the CDR3, the DNA is TGTGCCAGCAGCGAGGAGGGGACTAGCGGGGTCCCAGGGTACGAGCAGTACTTC.

This clonotype was seen more than once but under ten times. V and J are TRBV11-2 and TRBJ2-1; 7 nucleotides agree with TRBD1. Germline V CDR1 and CDR2: SGHAT, FQNNGV. The junction had 22 bases not matched to a gene; V was cut back by 4 bases and J by 4 bases. The CDR3 is 20 amino acids. DNA of the CDR3: TGTGCCAGCAGCTCTAGCCCCGGGACAGATACGGGGAGAGGGTACAATGAGCAGTTCTTC. Residues: CASSSSPGTDTGRGYNEQFF.

The table lists this clonotype with a few counts. The V and J genes are TRBV7-9 and TRBJ2-1; D is perhaps TRBD1 or TRBD2 (5 bases each). CDR1 is SEHNR and CDR2 is FQNEAQ in the germline V gene (reference sequence). The CDR3 loop spans 15 amino acids. The ends were cut back, 5 bases at V and 4 bases at J, with 15 bases in the middle. The CDR3 sequence: CASSPGLQKYNEQFF. The CDR3 region has the DNA TGTGCCAGCAGCCCGGGGCTTCAGAAATACAATGAGCAGTTCTTC.

This clonotype has just a few counts. Just one base apart from a much larger clone, this may be a read error. The genes are TRBV7-2 and TRBJ2-3; maybe TRBD2 (6 bases). CDR3 size: 15 residues. Germline values: CDR1 SGHTA, CDR2 FQGNSA. The CDR3 sequence is CASSLGVTSTGTQYF. The CDR3 bases are TGTGCCAGCAGCTTAGGGGTAACTAGCACAGGTACGCAGTATTTT.